A selection of T cell receptor beta chains follows, all from one sample in a study of T-cell reconstitution after alpha-beta-depleted transplantation in children. TCRdb analysed the PCR reads with MiXCR anew, one entry per CDR3 protein. The table records fewer than 550,000 distinct CDR3 sequences, more than 9.5% of them present only once. This specimen was PBMCs, mostly from graft donor cells, taken 180 days after TCRalphabeta/CD19-depleted stem cell transplant. These receptor sequences come from a female patient between 2 and 15 years old who had a stem cell transplant for aplastic anemia, so the T cells may come from the graft donor. CDR3s include the opening cysteine and the closing phenylalanine or tryptophan. Fields, in order: D gene, clone size, J gene, V gene, CDR3 protein, CDR3 DNA. The D gene is left open where the match is weak. Only some rows state a clone size, as once, few, many or a class for expanded clones.

NA,many,TRBJ2-5,TRBV29-1,CSVDHREETQYF,TGCAGCGTTGATCACAGGGAGGAGACCCAGTACTTC
TRBD2,few,TRBJ2-3,TRBV20-1,CSAPAGQAGGPGDTQYF,TGCAGTGCCCCGGCGGGTCAGGCGGGAGGGCCAGGGGATACGCAGTATTTT
TRBD2,NA,TRBJ2-1,TRBV4-3,CASSQDLAGGPYNEQFF,TGCGCCAGCAGCCAAGATCTAGCGGGAGGGCCCTACAATGAGCAGTTCTTC
NA,few,TRBJ1-5,TRBV6-1,CASSPLPQGNQPQHF,TGTGCCAGCAGTCCCCTCCCTCAGGGTAATCAGCCCCAGCATTTT
TRBD2,few,TRBJ2-1,TRBV29-1,CSSLTSGSYNEQFF,TGCAGCTCCTTGACTAGCGGAAGCTACAATGAGCAGTTCTTC
TRBD1,many,TRBJ1-1,TRBV28,CASSPQRTGTKAFF,TGTGCCAGCAGTCCCCAAAGGACAGGGACAAAAGCTTTCTTT
NA,NA,TRBJ2-2,TRBV29-1,CSVGEANTGELFF,TGCAGCGTTGGAGAAGCGAACACCGGGGAGCTGTTTTTT
TRBD2,few,TRBJ2-1,TRBV14,CASSLYSGSIYNEQFF,TGTGCCAGCAGCCTATATAGCGGGAGTATATACAATGAGCAGTTCTTC
TRBD2,few,TRBJ2-3,TRBV12-3/TRBV12-4,CASSFPGLVQDTQYF,TGTGCCAGCAGTTTCCCGGGACTAGTACAAGATACGCAGTATTTT
NA,many,TRBJ2-1,TRBV5-6,CASSLLGSSYNEQFF,TGTGCCAGCAGCTTGCTCGGTTCGTCCTACAATGAGCAGTTCTTC
TRBD2,many,TRBJ2-3,TRBV5-1,CASSWGLAGADTQYF,TGCGCCAGCAGCTGGGGACTAGCGGGGGCAGATACGCAGTATTTT
NA,few,TRBJ1-1,TRBV21-1,CASSRLDRGRVNTEAFF,TGTGCCAGCAGCCGCTTAGACAGGGGGAGGGTGAACACTGAAGCTTTCTTT
NA,many,TRBJ1-2,TRBV7-2,CASSFGRRGYTF,TGTGCCAGCAGCTTTGGGCGTCGTGGCTACACCTTC
TRBD1,NA,TRBJ2-3,TRBV20-1,CSADRGTDTQYF,TGCAGTGCTGACAGGGGCACAGATACGCAGTATTTT
TRBD2,NA,TRBJ2-1,TRBV20-1,CSARPLTLGLAWSNEQFF,TGCAGTGCTAGGCCCCTCACTTTAGGACTAGCATGGAGCAATGAGCAGTTCTTC
TRBD1,few,TRBJ1-4,TRBV28,CASSPTGQGATNEKLFF,TGTGCCAGCAGTCCGACGGGACAGGGGGCAACTAATGAAAAACTGTTTTTT
NA,NA,TRBJ2-2,TRBV6-2/TRBV6-3,CASSYRPGELFF,TGTGCCAGCAGTTACAGGCCCGGGGAGCTGTTTTTT
NA,many,TRBJ2-2,TRBV6-5,CASSYGTGLNTGELFF,TGTGCCAGCAGTTACGGAACGGGGCTGAACACCGGGGAGCTGTTTTTT
NA,many,TRBJ2-3,TRBV5-5,CASSLLRTGTDTQYF,TGTGCCAGCAGCTTGCTCCGGACAGGCACAGATACGCAGTATTTT
NA,many,TRBJ1-6,TRBV7-2,CASSLRGDNSPLHF,TGTGCCAGCAGCTTAAGGGGGGATAATTCACCCCTCCACTTT
TRBD1,NA,TRBJ1-1,TRBV18,CASSPSTGLNTEAFF,TGTGCCAGCTCACCCTCGACAGGGTTGAACACTGAAGCTTTCTTT
NA,NA,TRBJ2-3,TRBV28,CASSFLWADTQYF,TGTGCCAGCAGTTTCTTGTGGGCAGATACGCAGTATTTT
NA,many,TRBJ1-4,TRBV5-1,CASSLGVLGVNEKLFF,TGCGCCAGCAGCTTGGGTGTTTTGGGCGTTAATGAAAAACTGTTTTTT
TRBD2,few,TRBJ2-1,TRBV20-1,CSASRGGRVGEQFF,TGCAGTGCTAGTCGAGGCGGGAGGGTGGGTGAGCAGTTCTTC
NA,few,TRBJ1-6,TRBV2,CASRPQGRNSPLHF,TGTGCCAGCAGACCTCAGGGGAGAAATTCACCCCTCCACTTT
TRBD1,NA,TRBJ1-2,TRBV28,CASSYTGGAYGYTF,TGTGCCAGCAGTTATACAGGGGGGGCTTATGGCTACACCTTC
NA,many,TRBJ2-2,TRBV6-5,CASSYERAGTGELFF,TGTGCCAGCAGTTACGAGCGGGCCGGCACCGGGGAGCTGTTTTTT
TRBD2,NA,TRBJ2-5,TRBV9,CASSVGAGGRETQYF,TGTGCCAGCAGCGTAGGAGCGGGAGGTAGGGAGACCCAGTACTTC
NA,NA,TRBJ1-5,TRBV6-1,CASSPDSFGNQPQHF,TGTGCCAGCAGCCCGGACAGCTTCGGCAATCAGCCCCAGCATTTT
TRBD1,few,TRBJ1-2,TRBV10-3,CAISGINRGPGYTF,TGTGCCATCAGTGGGATAAACAGGGGCCCTGGCTACACCTTC
NA,few,TRBJ1-2,TRBV10-3,CATTEAGRTNYGYTF,TGTGCCACCACGGAGGCAGGTCGGACTAACTATGGCTACACCTTC